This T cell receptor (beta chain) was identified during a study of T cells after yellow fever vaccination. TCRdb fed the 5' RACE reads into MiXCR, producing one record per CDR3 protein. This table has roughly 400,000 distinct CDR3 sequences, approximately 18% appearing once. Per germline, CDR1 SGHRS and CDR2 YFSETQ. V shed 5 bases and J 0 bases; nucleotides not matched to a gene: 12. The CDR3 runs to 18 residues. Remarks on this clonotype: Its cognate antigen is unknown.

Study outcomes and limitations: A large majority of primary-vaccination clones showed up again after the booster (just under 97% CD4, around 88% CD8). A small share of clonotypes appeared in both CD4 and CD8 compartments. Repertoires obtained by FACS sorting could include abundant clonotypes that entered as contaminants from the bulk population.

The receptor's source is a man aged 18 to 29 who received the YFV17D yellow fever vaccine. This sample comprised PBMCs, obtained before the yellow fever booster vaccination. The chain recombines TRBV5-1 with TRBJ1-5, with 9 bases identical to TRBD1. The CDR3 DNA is TGCGCCAGCAGTCCCAGGGGACAGGGTGAGGATAGCAATCAGCCCCAGCATTTT. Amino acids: CASSPRGQGEDSNQPQHF.